The clone carrying this T cell receptor beta chain has only one observation. The CDR3 sequence is 12 residues long. Germline V lookup: CDR1 LNHDA, CDR2 SQIVND (reference sequence). V was trimmed by 9 bases and J by 10 bases, leaving 16 bases between them. These data come from a study of control samples from healthy donors and cancer patients. Sequencing was performed with immunoSEQ multiplex PCR; in TCRdb, only in-frame clones are kept and a portion is missing. The sample carries about 130,000 clones, around nine tenths recorded once. The chain carries TRBV19 and TRBJ2-1, with a possible D match to TRBD2 (5 bases). Sequenced input: PBMCs. The source is a man aged 50 to 60 with head and neck cancer. CDR3 DNA sequence: TGTGCCAGACCCGACCGACGCGGGGAGCAGTTCTTC. Protein sequence: CARPDRRGEQFF.